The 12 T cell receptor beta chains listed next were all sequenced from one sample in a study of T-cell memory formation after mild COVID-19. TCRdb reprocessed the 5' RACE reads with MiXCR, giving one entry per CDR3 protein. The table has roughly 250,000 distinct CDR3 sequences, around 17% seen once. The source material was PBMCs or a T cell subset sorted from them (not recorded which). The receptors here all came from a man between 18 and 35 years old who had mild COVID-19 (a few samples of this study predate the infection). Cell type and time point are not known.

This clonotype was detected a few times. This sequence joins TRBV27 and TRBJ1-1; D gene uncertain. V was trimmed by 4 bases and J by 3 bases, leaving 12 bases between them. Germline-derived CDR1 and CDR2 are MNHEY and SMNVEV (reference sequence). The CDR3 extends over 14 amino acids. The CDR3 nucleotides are TGTGCCAGCAGTTCATCCGGGAGCTACACTGAAGCTTTCTTT. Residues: CASSSSGSYTEAFF.

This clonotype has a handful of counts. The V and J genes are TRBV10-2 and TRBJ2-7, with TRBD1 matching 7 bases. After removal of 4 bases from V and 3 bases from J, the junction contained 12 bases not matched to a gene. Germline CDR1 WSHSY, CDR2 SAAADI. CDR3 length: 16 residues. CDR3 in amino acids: CASSGGLGQWVYEQYF. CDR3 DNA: TGCGCCAGCAGTGGGGGTTTGGGACAGTGGGTCTACGAGCAGTACTTC.

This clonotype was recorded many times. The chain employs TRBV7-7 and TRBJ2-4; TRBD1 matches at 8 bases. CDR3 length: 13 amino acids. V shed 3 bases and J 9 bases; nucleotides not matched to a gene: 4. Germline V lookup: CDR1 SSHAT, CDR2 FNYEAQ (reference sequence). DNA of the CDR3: TGTGCCAGCAGCTTGGACAGGGACGGCATTCAGTACTTC. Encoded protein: CASSLDRDGIQYF.

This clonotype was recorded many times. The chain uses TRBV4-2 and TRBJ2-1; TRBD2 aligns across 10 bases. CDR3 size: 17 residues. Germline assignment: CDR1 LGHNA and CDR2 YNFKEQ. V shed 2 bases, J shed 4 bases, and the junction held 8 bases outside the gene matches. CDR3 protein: CASSQNLPSGGYNEQFF. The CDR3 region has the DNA TGTGCCAGCAGCCAAAACTTACCTAGCGGGGGATACAATGAGCAGTTCTTC.

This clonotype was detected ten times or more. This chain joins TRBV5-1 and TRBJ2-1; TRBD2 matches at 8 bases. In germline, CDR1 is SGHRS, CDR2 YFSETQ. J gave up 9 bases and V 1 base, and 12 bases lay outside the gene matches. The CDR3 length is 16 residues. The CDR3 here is CASSLRSGGAVGEQFF. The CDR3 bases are TGCGCCAGCAGCTTGAGGTCGGGGGGGGCCGTTGGTGAGCAGTTCTTC.

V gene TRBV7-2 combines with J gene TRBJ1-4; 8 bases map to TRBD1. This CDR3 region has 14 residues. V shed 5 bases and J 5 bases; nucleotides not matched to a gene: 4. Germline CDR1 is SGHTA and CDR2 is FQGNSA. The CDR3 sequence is CASSLDRANEKLFF. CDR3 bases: TGTGCCAGCAGCCTGGACAGGGCAAATGAAAAACTGTTTTTT. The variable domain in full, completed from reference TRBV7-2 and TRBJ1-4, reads GAGVSQSPSNKVTEKGKDVELRCDPISGHTALYWYRQSLGQGLEFLIYFQGNSAPDKSGLPSDRFSAERTGGSVSTLTIQRTQQEDSAVYLCASSLDRANEKLFFGSGTQLSVL.

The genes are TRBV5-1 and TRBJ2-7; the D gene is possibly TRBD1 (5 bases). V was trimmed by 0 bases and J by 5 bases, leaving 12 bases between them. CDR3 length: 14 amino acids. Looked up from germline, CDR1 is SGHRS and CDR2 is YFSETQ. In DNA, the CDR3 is TGCGCCAGCAGCTTGGGTCCAGGGCGCGACGAGCAGTACGTC. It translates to CASSLGPGRDEQYV.

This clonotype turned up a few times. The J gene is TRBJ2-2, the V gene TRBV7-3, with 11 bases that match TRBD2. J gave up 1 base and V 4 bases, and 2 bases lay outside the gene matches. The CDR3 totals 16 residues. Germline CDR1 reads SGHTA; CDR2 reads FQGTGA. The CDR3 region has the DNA TGTGCCAGCAGCTCTAGCGGGGGGTTGAACACCGGGGAGCTGTTTTTT. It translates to CASSSSGGLNTGELFF.

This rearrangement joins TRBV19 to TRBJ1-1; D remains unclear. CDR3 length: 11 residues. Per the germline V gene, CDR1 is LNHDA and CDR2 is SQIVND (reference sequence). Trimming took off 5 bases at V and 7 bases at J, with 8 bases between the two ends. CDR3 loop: CASSRSFEAFF. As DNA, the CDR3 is TGTGCCAGTAGTCGTTCATTTGAAGCTTTCTTT.

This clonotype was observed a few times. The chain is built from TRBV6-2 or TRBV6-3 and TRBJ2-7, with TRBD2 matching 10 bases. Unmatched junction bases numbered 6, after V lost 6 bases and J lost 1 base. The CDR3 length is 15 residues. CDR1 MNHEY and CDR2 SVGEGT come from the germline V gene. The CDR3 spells CASSSKRGGSYEQYV. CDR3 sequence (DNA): TGTGCCAGCAGCTCCAAGCGGGGGGGGTCCTACGAGCAGTACGTC.

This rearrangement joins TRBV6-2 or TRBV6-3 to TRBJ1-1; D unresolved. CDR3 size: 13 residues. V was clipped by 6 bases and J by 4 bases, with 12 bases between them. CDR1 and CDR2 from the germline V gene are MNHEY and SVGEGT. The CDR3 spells CASSQEEGTEAFF. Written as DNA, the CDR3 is TGTGCCAGCAGCCAGGAGGAAGGCACTGAAGCTTTCTTT.

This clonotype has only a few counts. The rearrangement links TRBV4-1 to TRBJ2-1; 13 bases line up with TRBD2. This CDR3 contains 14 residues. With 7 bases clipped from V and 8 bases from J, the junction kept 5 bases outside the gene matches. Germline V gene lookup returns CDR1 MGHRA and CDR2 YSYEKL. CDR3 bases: TGCGCCAGCACCGGGACTAGCGGGGCATATGAGCAGTTCTTC. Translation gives CASTGTSGAYEQFF.